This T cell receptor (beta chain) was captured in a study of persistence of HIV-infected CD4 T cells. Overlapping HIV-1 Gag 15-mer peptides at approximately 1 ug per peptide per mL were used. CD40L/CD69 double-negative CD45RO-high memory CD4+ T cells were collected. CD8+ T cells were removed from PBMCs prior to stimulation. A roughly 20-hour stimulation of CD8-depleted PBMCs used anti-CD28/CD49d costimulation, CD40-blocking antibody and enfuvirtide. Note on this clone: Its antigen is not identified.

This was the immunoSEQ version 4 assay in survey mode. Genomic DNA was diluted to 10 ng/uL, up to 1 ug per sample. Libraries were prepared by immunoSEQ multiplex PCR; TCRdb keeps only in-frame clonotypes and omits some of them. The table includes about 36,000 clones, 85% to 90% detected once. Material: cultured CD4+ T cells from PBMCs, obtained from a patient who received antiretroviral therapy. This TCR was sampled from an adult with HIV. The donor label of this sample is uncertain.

CDR3 region: CASSLLGPSGGGTDTQYF. The CDR3 DNA reads as TGTGCCAGCAGTTTGTTGGGTCCTAGCGGGGGAGGCACAGATACGCAGTATTTT. The chain links TRBV28 to TRBJ2-3; TRBD2 aligns across 10 bases. V shed 3 bases, J shed 1 base, and the junction held 10 bases outside the gene matches. Germline V gives CDR1 MDHEN, CDR2 SYDVKM. CDR3 length equals 18 residues.